These 28 T cell receptor beta chains share one sample of origin, sequenced in a study of CD8 T cells in Susac syndrome. An input of roughly 0.5 to 1 ug of RNA was subjected to reverse transcription using random hexamers. Each CDR3 protein is one row after TCRdb ran MiXCR on the immunoSEQ multiplex PCR reads. There are 90,000 to 110,000 distinct CDR3 sequences in the sample; 90% to 98% occur only once, and approximately 0.092% lies in the top ten. The material sequenced was CD4+ T cells from PBMCs. The receptor source for this set is a human donor in good health.

The J gene is TRBJ1-1, the V gene TRBV6-5; 8 bases are a match to TRBD1. The CDR3 covers 16 residues. J lost 10 bases, V lost 0 bases, and 13 bases had no gene match. Germline V gives CDR1 MNHEY, CDR2 SVGAGI. CDR3 region: CASSYSRSQGARGAFF. CDR3 DNA sequence: TGTGCCAGCAGTTACTCGAGATCTCAGGGGGCGAGGGGAGCTTTCTTT.

The chain recombines TRBV30 with TRBJ1-5, with TRBD1 matching 11 bases. The CDR3 extends over 17 amino acids. Germline values: CDR1 GTSNPN, CDR2 SVGIG (reference sequence). After removal of 8 bases from V and 10 bases from J, the junction contained 22 bases not matched to a gene. CDR3 in amino acids: CAGAYRDRGGSAYPQHF. For the CDR3, the DNA is TGTGCCGGGGCTTACCGGGACAGGGGGGGCTCGGCGTATCCCCAGCATTTT.

The chain combines TRBV12-3 or TRBV12-4 with TRBJ1-5; unclear D gene. The CDR3 loop spans 10 amino acids. Trimming stripped 7 bases from V and 9 bases from J, with 7 bases between. CDR3 bases: TGTGCCAGCACCCTTCCGCCCCAGCATTTT. Translating gives CASTLPPQHF.

The J gene is TRBJ2-1, the V gene TRBV10-3, with TRBD1 matching over 8 bases. The germline V gene encodes CDR1 ENHRY and CDR2 SYGVKD. The CDR3 has 15 residues. Trimming at V came to 2 bases and at J to 6 bases, leaving 6 bases not matched to a gene. The CDR3 DNA reads as TGTGCCATCAGTGAGAGACAGGGGATGGGCAATGAGCAGTTCTTC. Translating gives CAISERQGMGNEQFF.

This rearrangement joins TRBV13 to TRBJ1-2; 10 nucleotides line up with TRBD1. The trim removed 5 bases at V and 2 bases at J, leaving 2 bases unmatched. The V gene's germline CDR1 is PRHDT and CDR2 FYEKMQ (reference sequence). This CDR3 contains 14 residues. Written as DNA, the CDR3 is TGTGCCAGCAGCGCGACAGGGGGCAACTATGGCTACACCTTC. It codes for CASSATGGNYGYTF.

The chain combines TRBV10-3 with TRBJ1-1, with 10 bases matching TRBD1. This CDR3 is built from 15 residues. Germline lookup yields CDR1 ENHRY and CDR2 SYGVKD. With V trimmed by 7 bases and J by 2 bases, 7 bases remained unmatched. The DNA of the CDR3 is TGTGCCATCAAGGACAGGGGGGTCGGCAACACTGAAGCTTTCTTT. Translation: CAIKDRGVGNTEAFF.

This rearrangement joins TRBV7-2 to TRBJ2-5; 14 bases match TRBD2. Germline assignment: CDR1 SGHTA and CDR2 FQGNSA. The trim removed 4 bases at V and 5 bases at J, leaving 9 bases unmatched. The CDR3 sequence is 17 residues long. The CDR3 loop reads CASSSEAGLAGAETQYF. DNA for the CDR3: TGTGCCAGCAGCTCCGAAGCGGGACTAGCGGGAGCTGAGACCCAGTACTTC.

This chain uses TRBV28 with TRBJ1-6, with TRBD1 as a possible D gene (6 bases). The V end lost 6 bases, the J end lost 10 bases, and 16 bases lay between the germline ends. CDR3 size: 14 residues. CDR1 is MDHEN and CDR2 is SYDVKM in the germline V gene. The CDR3 nucleotides read TGTGCCAGCAGCTTAAACAGGGACGGGTCACCCCTCCACTTT. This codes for CASSLNRDGSPLHF.

J is TRBJ2-1 and V is TRBV18; D call uncertain. V was clipped by 2 bases and J by 6 bases, with 14 bases between them. Germline CDR1 and CDR2: KGHSH and LQKENI. The CDR3 is 15 amino acids. The CDR3: CASSPVAGSLNEQFF. The CDR3 coding sequence is TGTGCCAGCTCACCAGTCGCCGGGTCCCTCAATGAGCAGTTCTTC.

The gene calls are TRBV29-1 and TRBJ1-2; D might be TRBD1 (5 bases). There are 13 residues in the CDR3. V was trimmed by 3 bases and J by 7 bases, leaving 15 bases between them. The germline V gene has CDR1 SQVTM and CDR2 ANQGSEA. DNA for the CDR3: TGCAGCGTTGACCCGACAGCCCGGAGTGGCTACACCTTC. This encodes CSVDPTARSGYTF.

This chain links TRBV20-1 with TRBJ2-3; D is possibly TRBD1 or TRBD2 (6 bases each). Germline CDR1 DFQATT, CDR2 SNEGSKA (reference sequence). The CDR3 is 17 amino acids. Trimming took 6 bases from V and 2 from J, leaving 24 bases between them. CDR3 region: CSAVPRGPRDFTDTQYF. DNA of the CDR3: TGCAGTGCCGTACCCCGGGGGCCAAGGGACTTCACAGATACGCAGTATTTT.

This clonotype came up once. The chain carries TRBV5-1 and TRBJ1-1; no clear D. With 1 base removed from V and 1 base from J, the gap between germline ends came to 8 bases. Germline V gene sequence: CDR1 SGHRS, CDR2 YFSETQ. The CDR3 consists of 14 residues. Written as DNA, the CDR3 is TGCGCCAGCAGCTTGACCCCAGCGAACACTGAAGCTTTCTTT. Its protein product is CASSLTPANTEAFF.

The rearrangement uses TRBV2 and TRBJ2-3; the D is unclear. The CDR3 totals 12 residues. The germline V gene has CDR1 SNHLY and CDR2 FYNNEI. The ends were cut back, 8 bases at V and 4 bases at J, with 10 bases in the middle. The CDR3 region has the DNA TGTGCCAGCGGCCTTTTTTCAGATACGCAGTATTTT. Its protein product is CASGLFSDTQYF.

The chain carries TRBV5-1 and TRBJ1-2, with a possible D match to TRBD1 (6 bases). CDR1 is SGHRS and CDR2 is YFSETQ in the germline V gene. The V and J ends lost 3 bases and 7 bases respectively, with 19 bases between them. There are 15 residues in the CDR3. Here the CDR3 DNA reads TGCGCCAGCAGCTCGAGTCTAACAGGGAGGGCTGGCTACACCTTC. Its protein product is CASSSSLTGRAGYTF.

V and J are TRBV29-1 and TRBJ2-5; D unresolved. The CDR3 is made up of 13 amino acids. V shed 3 bases and J shed 5 bases, with 13 bases lying between them. Germline V gives CDR1 SQVTM, CDR2 ANQGSEA. DNA of the CDR3: TGCAGCGTTGATGTTGTGGGCTGGGAGACCCAGTACTTC. Its protein product is CSVDVVGWETQYF.

V gene TRBV18 combines with J gene TRBJ2-7; D gene ambiguous. The CDR3 has 16 amino acids. V lost 4 bases to trimming and J lost 5 bases, with 21 bases between them. The germline CDR1 and CDR2 sequences are KGHSH and LQKENI. The CDR3 coding sequence is TGTGCCAGCTCACGGCCGAGTGCCACCAGTTTCCACGAGCAGTACTTC. This gives the protein CASSRPSATSFHEQYF.

DNA of the CDR3: TGTGCCAGCAGCCCTGGCGGGAGGGATACGCAGTATTTT. Protein product: CASSPGGRDTQYF. The V and J genes are TRBV9 and TRBJ2-3; 8 nucleotides match TRBD2. CDR3 length equals 13 residues. Per the germline V gene, CDR1 is SGDLS and CDR2 is YYNGEE. J was trimmed by 6 bases and V by 4 bases; bases with no gene match: 4.

This clonotype was recorded only once. The DNA of the CDR3 is TGTGCCAGCAGCTTAGATCTTAGAGGTGAAGCTTTCTTT. Translated: CASSLDLRGEAFF. The V gene is TRBV7-9, the J gene TRBJ1-1; no reliable D call. This CDR3 region has 13 residues. Trimming shortened V by 1 base and J by 7 bases, and 10 bases separated the two germline ends. From germline, CDR1 is SEHNR and CDR2 FQNEAQ (reference sequence).

V gene TRBV28 combines with J gene TRBJ1-4, with TRBD1 matching over 9 bases. Germline assignment: CDR1 MDHEN and CDR2 SYDVKM. This CDR3 has 15 amino acids. V lost 4 bases, J lost 5 bases, and 5 bases stayed unmatched. The CDR3 here is CASSSLDRGNEKLFF. As DNA, the CDR3 is TGTGCCAGCAGTTCGCTGGACAGGGGCAATGAAAAACTGTTTTTT.

V and J are TRBV29-1 and TRBJ2-3; 7 bases fit TRBD2. Trimming cost V 4 bases and J 7 bases; bases outside gene matches: 8. This CDR3 comprises 13 residues. Germline CDR1 reads SQVTM; CDR2 reads ANQGSEA. The CDR3 sequence: CSVVPAGTYTQYF. For the CDR3, the DNA is TGCAGCGTTGTGCCAGCGGGAACATATACGCAGTATTTT.

The chain recombines TRBV11-2 with TRBJ1-2; TRBD1 aligns across 8 bases. The V gene's germline CDR1 is SGHAT and CDR2 FQNNGV. There are 17 residues in the CDR3. V was pared by 1 base and J by 2 bases, with 9 bases of the junction left unmatched. CDR3 coding DNA: TGTGCCAGCAGCTTAGCAGGGGGCGCTAGGGTGAACTATGGCTACACCTTC. It specifies CASSLAGGARVNYGYTF.

The gene calls are TRBV18 and TRBJ2-5; D is uncertain. The CDR3 length is 14 residues. Germline assignment: CDR1 KGHSH and CDR2 LQKENI. V was trimmed by 0 bases and J by 4 bases, leaving 9 bases between them. The CDR3 DNA reads as TGTGCCAGCTCACCACCGTCCTACAGAGAGACCCAGTACTTC. This codes for CASSPPSYRETQYF.

The genes are TRBV5-1 and TRBJ2-7, with 7 nucleotides matching TRBD2. This CDR3 comprises 14 residues. CDR1 is SGHRS, CDR2 YFSETQ, per germline. The ends lost 4 bases at V and 0 bases at J; junction bases unmatched: 4. CDR3: CASSVGGFSYEQYF. CDR3 nucleotides: TGCGCCAGCAGCGTCGGGGGGTTCTCCTACGAGCAGTACTTC. Full variable domain (missing parts from reference TRBV5-1 and TRBJ2-7): KAGVTQTPRYLIKTRGQQVTLSCSPISGHRSVSWYQQTPGQGLQFLFEYFSETQRNKGNFPGRFSGRQFSNSRSEMNVSTLELGDSALYLCASSVGGFSYEQYFGPGTRLTVT.

This chain joins TRBV4-3 and TRBJ1-4; weak D call: TRBD1 (5 bases). The CDR3 loop spans 16 amino acids. Trimming took 3 bases from V and 9 from J, leaving 20 bases between them. CDR1 is LGHNA, CDR2 YSLEER, per germline. CDR3 nucleotide sequence: TGCGCCAGCAGCCAGAGCCTTACCGGGGCTGGGCAAAAACTGTTTTTT. This gives the protein CASSQSLTGAGQKLFF.

The chain is built from TRBV5-6 and TRBJ2-2; TRBD2 is a possible D gene (5 bases). Trimming took off 1 base at V and 6 bases at J, with 16 bases between the two ends. This CDR3 has 16 amino acids. CDR1 is SGHDT and CDR2 is YYEEEE in the germline V gene. For the CDR3, the DNA is TGTGCCAGCAGCTTGTGGCTAGCCTTTCGGGCCGGGGAGCTGTTTTTT. Residues: CASSLWLAFRAGELFF.

This chain links TRBV28 with TRBJ1-2; D gene unclear. The CDR3 runs 14 residues. V lost 6 bases, J lost 0 bases, and 11 bases lay in between. Germline V gene lookup returns CDR1 MDHEN and CDR2 SYDVKM. CDR3 sequence: CASSHHGTNYGYTF. In DNA, the CDR3 is TGTGCCAGCAGCCACCATGGGACTAACTATGGCTACACCTTC.

The chain employs TRBV7-2 and TRBJ2-3; a weak D match, TRBD2 (5 bases). CDR1 is SGHTA and CDR2 is FQGNSA in the germline V gene. The germline V and J ends were trimmed by 5 bases and 0 bases, with 18 bases remaining between them. There are 17 residues in the CDR3. The CDR3 protein is CASSLSGRASSTDTQYF. The CDR3 coding sequence is TGTGCCAGCAGCCTCAGCGGAAGAGCCTCTAGCACAGATACGCAGTATTTT.

This chain uses TRBV6-5 with TRBJ1-2; TRBD1 aligns across 9 bases. Looked up from germline, CDR1 is MNHEY and CDR2 is SVGAGI. The CDR3 covers 13 residues. After removal of 6 bases from V and 7 bases from J, the junction contained 6 bases not matched to a gene. CDR3 sequence reads: CASRPGTGFGYTF. CDR3 in DNA: TGTGCCAGCAGGCCCGGGACAGGGTTTGGCTACACCTTC.